This T cell receptor beta chain comes out of a study of blood T cell repertoires in COVID-19. Whole-study context: Acute and convalescent COVID-19 specimens originated in the United States, Italy and Spain. PBMCs, B-cell-depleted T cells, or T cells provided the cDNA or gDNA that made up the material.

During active infection, Seattle patients enrolled and were then monitored through disease. Per germline, CDR1 PRHDT and CDR2 FYEKMQ (reference sequence). V was clipped by 0 bases and J by 5 bases; unmatched bases: 1. The CDR3 runs to 15 residues. Per the original data handling: How many nucleated cells were present was estimated from reference gene primer amplification. This table comes from immunoSEQ multiplex PCR, and its TCRdb copy is limited to in-frame clones, with some not included. V and J calls and clone size are copied from that table; D and trimming were computed from the DNA. The sample contains about 370,000 clones, roughly nine tenths of which appear only once.

The V call is TRBV13, the J call TRBJ1-6; 7 bases align to TRBD1. Sequencing input: peripheral blood. The TCR comes from a woman aged 25 to 39 with COVID-19, enrolled during active disease. CDR3 in DNA: TGTGCCAGCAGCTTAGGTGGGACAGATAATTCACCCCTCCACTTT. Protein sequence: CASSLGGTDNSPLHF. Filled out from reference TRBV13 and TRBJ1-6, the complete variable domain reads AAGVIQSPRHLIKEKRETATLKCYPIPRHDTVYWYQQGPGQDPQFLISFYEKMQSDKGSIPDRFSAQQFSDYHSELNMSSLELGDSALYFCASSLGGTDNSPLHFGNGTRLTVT.